This record looks at one T cell receptor beta chain sequence and its context. The sample holds other DNA sequences that translate to the same CDR3. The data were obtained in a study of shared clonotypes between healthy human individuals. Study in general: Donors consisted of two women and a few men between 18 and 49. Three CD4 naive, three CD4 memory, two CD8 naive and one CD8 memory plate were used per donor.

With 1 base removed from V and 0 bases from J, the gap between germline ends came to 4 bases. The CDR3 runs 14 residues. Per germline, CDR1 SEHNR and CDR2 FQNEAQ (reference sequence). CD4+ cells yielded CD45RA+ naive and CD45RA-negative memory subsets. TCRdb's table, derived via immunoSEQ multiplex PCR, lists solely in-frame clones and lacks some. Of 2 million to 2.5 million clones listed, roughly 93% are singletons. Sequencing was done on a sample of naive CD4+ T cells from PBMCs. Subset described: CD45RA+ positively selected. This TCR was recovered from a man aged 18 to 30 in good health. Some clones in this sample may be carry-over from other donors' samples. The V call is TRBV7-9, the J call TRBJ2-1; no firm D call. The chain's CDR3 is CASSLEGSYNEQFF. CDR3 nucleotide sequence: TGTGCCAGCAGCTTAGAAGGCTCCTACAATGAGCAGTTCTTC.